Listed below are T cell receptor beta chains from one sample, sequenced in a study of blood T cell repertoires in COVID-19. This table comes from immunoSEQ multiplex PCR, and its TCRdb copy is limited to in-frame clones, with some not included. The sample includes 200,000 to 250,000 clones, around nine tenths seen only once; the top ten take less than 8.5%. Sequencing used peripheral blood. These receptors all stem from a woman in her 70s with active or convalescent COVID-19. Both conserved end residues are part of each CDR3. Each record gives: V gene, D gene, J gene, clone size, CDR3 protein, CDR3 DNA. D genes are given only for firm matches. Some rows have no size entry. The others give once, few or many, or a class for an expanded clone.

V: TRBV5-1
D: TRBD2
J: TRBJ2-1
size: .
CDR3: CASSLRAGVYNEQFF
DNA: TGTGCCAGCAGCTTGAGGGCGGGGGTATACAATGAGCAGTTCTTC

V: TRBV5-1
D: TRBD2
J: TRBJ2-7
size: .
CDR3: CASSSTSGTYEQYF
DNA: TGCGCCAGCAGCTCGACTAGCGGAACCTACGAGCAGTACTTC

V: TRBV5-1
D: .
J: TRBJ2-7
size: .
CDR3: CASSPTPGGGYEQYF
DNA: TGCGCCAGCAGCCCTACCCCGGGGGGCGGTTACGAGCAGTACTTC

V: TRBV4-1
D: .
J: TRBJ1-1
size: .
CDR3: CASSQEGDTGAFF
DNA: TGCGCCAGCAGCCAAGAGGGGGACACAGGAGCTTTCTTT

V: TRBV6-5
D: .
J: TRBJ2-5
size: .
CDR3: CASSYPGTQYF
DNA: TGTGCCAGCAGTTACCCAGGGACCCAGTACTTC

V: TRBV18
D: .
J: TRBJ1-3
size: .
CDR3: CASSRVGRASGNTIYF
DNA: TGTGCCAGCTCCCGAGTCGGTCGAGCGTCTGGAAACACCATATATTTT

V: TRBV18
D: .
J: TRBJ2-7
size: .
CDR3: CASSYSDSALGEQYF
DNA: TGTGCCAGCTCATATTCGGACAGCGCCCTGGGCGAGCAGTACTTC

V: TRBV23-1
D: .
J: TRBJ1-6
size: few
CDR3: CASSQSARGRCMSRDSPLHF
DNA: TGCGCCAGCAGTCAATCAGCACGGGGGAGGTGTATGAGTAGGGATTCACCCCTCCACTTT

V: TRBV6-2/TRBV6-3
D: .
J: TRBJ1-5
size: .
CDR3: CASSYGGGMTQHF
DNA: TGTGCCAGCAGTTACGGCGGGGGAATGACCCAGCATTTT

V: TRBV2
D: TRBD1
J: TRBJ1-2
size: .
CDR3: CASDRDRGFYGYTF
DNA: TGTGCCAGCGACCGGGACAGGGGGTTCTATGGCTACACCTTC

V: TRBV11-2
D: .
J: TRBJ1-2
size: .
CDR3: CASSPSAGVYYGYTF
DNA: TGTGCCAGCAGCCCATCCGCCGGGGTCTACTATGGCTACACCTTC

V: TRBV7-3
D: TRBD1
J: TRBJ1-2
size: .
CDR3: CASSSQGVGGYTF
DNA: TGTGCCAGCAGCTCCCAGGGGGTGGGTGGCTACACCTTC

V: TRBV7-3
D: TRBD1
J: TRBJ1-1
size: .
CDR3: CASSSGQRLEAFF
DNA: TGTGCCAGCAGCTCGGGACAGCGCCTTGAAGCTTTCTTT

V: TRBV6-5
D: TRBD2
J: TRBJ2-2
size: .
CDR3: CASSRLAHNTGELFF
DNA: TGTGCCAGCAGTAGACTAGCGCATAACACCGGGGAGCTGTTTTTT

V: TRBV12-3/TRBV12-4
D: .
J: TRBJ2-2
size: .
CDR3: CASRDRNTGELFF
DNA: TGTGCCAGCAGGGACAGAAACACCGGGGAGCTGTTTTTT

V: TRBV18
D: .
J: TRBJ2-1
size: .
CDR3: CASSPPGGAFNEQFF
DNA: TGTGCCAGCTCACCACCGGGGGGGGCGTTCAATGAGCAGTTCTTC

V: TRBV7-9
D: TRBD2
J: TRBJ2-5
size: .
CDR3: CASSLVAGGLGETQYF
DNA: TGTGCCAGCAGCTTAGTAGCGGGGGGGCTCGGAGAGACCCAGTACTTC

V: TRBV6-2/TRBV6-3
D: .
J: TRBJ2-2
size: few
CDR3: CASSRPPGGANTGELFF
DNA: TGTGCCAGCAGCCGCCCTCCTGGCGGGGCGAACACCGGGGAGCTGTTTTTT

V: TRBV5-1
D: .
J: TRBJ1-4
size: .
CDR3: CASRMTEDEKLFF
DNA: TGCGCCAGCAGAATGACTGAGGATGAAAAACTGTTTTTT

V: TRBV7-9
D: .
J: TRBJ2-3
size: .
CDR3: CASSLASTATDTQYF
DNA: TGTGCCAGCAGCTTAGCTAGTACCGCCACAGATACGCAGTATTTT

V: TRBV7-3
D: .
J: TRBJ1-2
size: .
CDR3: CASSSSRAGGYTF
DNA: TGTGCCAGCAGCTCCTCCAGGGCCGGAGGCTACACCTTC

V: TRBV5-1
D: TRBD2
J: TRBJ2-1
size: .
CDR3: CASSLLSLGGGAREQFF
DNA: TGCGCCAGCAGCTTGCTCTCGCTCGGCGGGGGGGCCAGAGAGCAGTTCTTC

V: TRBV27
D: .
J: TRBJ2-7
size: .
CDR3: CASSLRSLPYEQYF
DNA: TGTGCCAGCAGTTTACGGTCCCTCCCCTACGAGCAGTACTTC

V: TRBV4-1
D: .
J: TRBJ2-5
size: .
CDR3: CASSRGFGPQETQYF
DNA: TGCGCCAGCAGCCGAGGGTTCGGCCCCCAAGAGACCCAGTACTTC

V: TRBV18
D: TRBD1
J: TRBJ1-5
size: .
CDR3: CASSPQTGGNQPQHF
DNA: TGTGCCAGCTCACCACAAACAGGGGGCAATCAGCCCCAGCATTTT

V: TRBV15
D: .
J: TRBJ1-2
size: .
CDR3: CATSGRRITGGYTF
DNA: TGTGCCACCAGCGGAAGACGCATCACGGGTGGCTACACCTTC

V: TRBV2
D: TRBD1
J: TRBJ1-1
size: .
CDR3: CASLQGLAEAFF
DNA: TGTGCCAGCCTACAGGGGTTGGCTGAAGCTTTCTTT

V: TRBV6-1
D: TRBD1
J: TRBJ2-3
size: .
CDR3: CASSEVWTGWRSDTQYF
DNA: TGTGCCAGCAGTGAAGTCTGGACAGGGTGGAGGTCAGATACGCAGTATTTT